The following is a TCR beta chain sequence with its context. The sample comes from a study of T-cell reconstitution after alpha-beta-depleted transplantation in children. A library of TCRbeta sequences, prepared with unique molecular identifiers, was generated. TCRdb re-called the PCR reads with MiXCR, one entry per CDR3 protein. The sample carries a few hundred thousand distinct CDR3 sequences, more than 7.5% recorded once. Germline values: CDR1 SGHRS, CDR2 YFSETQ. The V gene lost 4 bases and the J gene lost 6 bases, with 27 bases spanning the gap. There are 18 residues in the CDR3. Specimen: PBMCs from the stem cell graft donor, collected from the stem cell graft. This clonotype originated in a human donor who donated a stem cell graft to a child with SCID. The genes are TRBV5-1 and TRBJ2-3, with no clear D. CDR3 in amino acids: CASSLRRNDGVRRDTQYF. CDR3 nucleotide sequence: TGCGCCAGCAGCCTTCGACGGAACGACGGAGTACGACGGGATACGCAGTATTTT.